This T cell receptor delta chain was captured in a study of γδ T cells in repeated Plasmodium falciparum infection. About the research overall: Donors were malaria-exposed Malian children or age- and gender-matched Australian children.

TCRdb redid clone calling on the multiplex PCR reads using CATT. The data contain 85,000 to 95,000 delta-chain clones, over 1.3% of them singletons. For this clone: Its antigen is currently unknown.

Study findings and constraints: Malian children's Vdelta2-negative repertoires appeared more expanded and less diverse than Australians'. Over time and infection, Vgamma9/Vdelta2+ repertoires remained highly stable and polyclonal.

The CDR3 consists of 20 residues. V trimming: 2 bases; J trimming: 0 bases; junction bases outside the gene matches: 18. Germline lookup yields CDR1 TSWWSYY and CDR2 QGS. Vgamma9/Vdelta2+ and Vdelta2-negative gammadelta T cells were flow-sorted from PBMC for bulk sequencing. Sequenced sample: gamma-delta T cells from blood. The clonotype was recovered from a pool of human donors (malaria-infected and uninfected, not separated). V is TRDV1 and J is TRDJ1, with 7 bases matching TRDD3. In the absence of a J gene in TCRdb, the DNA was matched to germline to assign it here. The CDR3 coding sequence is TGTGCTCTTGGGGAATATAACGGTCCCGCCGCACTGGGGTACACCGATAAACTCATCTTT. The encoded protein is CALGEYNGPAALGYTDKLIF.